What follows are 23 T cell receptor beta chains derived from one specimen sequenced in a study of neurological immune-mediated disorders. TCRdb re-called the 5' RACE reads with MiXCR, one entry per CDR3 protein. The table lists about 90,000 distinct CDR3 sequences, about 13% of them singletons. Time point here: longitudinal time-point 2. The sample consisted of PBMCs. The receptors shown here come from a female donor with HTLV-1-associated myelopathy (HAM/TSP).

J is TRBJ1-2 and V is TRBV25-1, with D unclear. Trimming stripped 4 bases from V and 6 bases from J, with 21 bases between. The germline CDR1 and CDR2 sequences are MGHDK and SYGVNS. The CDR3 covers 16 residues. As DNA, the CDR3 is TGTGCCAGCAGTGGCTCCCGGGCCAAGTCTAGAAATGGCTACACCTTC. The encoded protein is CASSGSRAKSRNGYTF.

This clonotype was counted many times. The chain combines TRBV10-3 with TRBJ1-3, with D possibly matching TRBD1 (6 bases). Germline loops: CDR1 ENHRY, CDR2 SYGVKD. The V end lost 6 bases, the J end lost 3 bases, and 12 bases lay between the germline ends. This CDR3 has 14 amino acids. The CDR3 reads CAISPGTNGNTIYF. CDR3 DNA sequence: TGTGCCATCAGCCCGGGGACAAATGGAAACACCATATATTTT.

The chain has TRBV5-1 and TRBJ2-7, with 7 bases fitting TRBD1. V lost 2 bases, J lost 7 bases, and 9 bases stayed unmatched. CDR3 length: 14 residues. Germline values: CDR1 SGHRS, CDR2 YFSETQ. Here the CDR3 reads CASSFDDRALEQYF. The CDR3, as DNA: TGCGCCAGCAGCTTTGATGACAGGGCCTTGGAGCAGTACTTC.

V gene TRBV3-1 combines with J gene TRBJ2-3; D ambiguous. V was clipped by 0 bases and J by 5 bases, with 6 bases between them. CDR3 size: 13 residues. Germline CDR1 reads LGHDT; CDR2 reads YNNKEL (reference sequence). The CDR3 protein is CASSQDLQDTQYF. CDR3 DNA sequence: TGTGCCAGCAGCCAAGATCTCCAAGATACGCAGTATTTT.

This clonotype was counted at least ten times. The chain's CDR3 is CASSVVGGQGGTDTQYF. CDR3 bases: TGTGCCAGCAGCGTAGTGGGGGGACAGGGGGGCACAGATACGCAGTATTTT. The chain carries TRBV9 and TRBJ2-3; TRBD1 aligns across 11 bases. This CDR3 comprises 17 residues. The trim removed 0 bases at V and 1 base at J, leaving 4 bases unmatched. Per germline, CDR1 SGDLS and CDR2 YYNGEE. The whole variable domain, remainder taken from reference TRBV9 and TRBJ2-3, is DSGVTQTPKHLITATGQRVTLRCSPRSGDLSVYWYQQSLDQGLQFLIQYYNGEERAKGNILERFSAQQFPDLHSELNLSSLELGDSALYFCASSVVGGQGGTDTQYFGPGTRLTVL.

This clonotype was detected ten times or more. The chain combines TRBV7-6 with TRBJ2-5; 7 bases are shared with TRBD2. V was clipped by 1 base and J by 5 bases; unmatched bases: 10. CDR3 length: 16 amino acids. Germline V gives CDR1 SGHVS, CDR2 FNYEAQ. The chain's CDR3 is CASSLVWTSLAETQYF. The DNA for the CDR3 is TGTGCCAGCAGCTTAGTGTGGACTAGTCTGGCGGAGACCCAGTACTTC.

The CDR3, as DNA: TGCGCCAGCAGCTTGGCGAGGGAGCAGTACTTC. It codes for CASSLAREQYF. The chain couples TRBV5-1 to TRBJ2-7, with D unclear. The CDR3 totals 11 residues. V lost 0 bases, J lost 7 bases, and 5 bases lay in between. Germline lookup yields CDR1 SGHRS and CDR2 YFSETQ.

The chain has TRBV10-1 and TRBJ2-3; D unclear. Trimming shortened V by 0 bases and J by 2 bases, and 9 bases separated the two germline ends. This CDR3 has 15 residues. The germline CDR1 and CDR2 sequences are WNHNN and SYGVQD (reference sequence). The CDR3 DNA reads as TGCGCCAGCAGTGAGTCAGTAGTCCTCACAGATACGCAGTATTTT. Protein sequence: CASSESVVLTDTQYF.

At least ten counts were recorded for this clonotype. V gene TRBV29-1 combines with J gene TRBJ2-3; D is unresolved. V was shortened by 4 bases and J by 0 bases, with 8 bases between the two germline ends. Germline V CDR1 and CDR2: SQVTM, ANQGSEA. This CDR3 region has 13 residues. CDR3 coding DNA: TGCAGCGTTGTTAGCTCTAGCACAGATACGCAGTATTTT. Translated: CSVVSSSTDTQYF.

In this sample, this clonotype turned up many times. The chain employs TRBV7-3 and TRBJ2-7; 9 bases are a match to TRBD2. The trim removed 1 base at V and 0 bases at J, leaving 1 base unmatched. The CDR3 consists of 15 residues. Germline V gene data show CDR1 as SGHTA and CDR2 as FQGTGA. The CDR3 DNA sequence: TGTGCCAGCAGCTTAAGCGGGGGGGCCTCCTACGAGCAGTACTTC. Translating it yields CASSLSGGASYEQYF.

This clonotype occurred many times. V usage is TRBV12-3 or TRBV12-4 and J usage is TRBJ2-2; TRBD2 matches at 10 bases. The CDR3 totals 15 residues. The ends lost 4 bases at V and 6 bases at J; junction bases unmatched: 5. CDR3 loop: CASSSAGGPAGELFF. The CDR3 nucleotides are TGTGCCAGCAGTTCAGCGGGGGGGCCGGCCGGGGAGCTGTTTTTT.

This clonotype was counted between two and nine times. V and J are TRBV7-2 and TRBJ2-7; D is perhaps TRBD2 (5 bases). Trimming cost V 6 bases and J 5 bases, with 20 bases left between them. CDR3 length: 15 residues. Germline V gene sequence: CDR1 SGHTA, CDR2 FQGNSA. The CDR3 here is CASSPQSGITHEQYF. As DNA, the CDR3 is TGTGCCAGCAGTCCCCAATCCGGGATCACTCACGAGCAGTACTTC.

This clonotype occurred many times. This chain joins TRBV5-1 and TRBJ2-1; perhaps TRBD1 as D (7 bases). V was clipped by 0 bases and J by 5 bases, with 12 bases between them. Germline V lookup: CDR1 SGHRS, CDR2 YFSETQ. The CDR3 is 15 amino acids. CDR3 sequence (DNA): TGCGCCAGCAGCTTGGTGGGCAGGGGGGACAATGAGCAGTTCTTC. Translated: CASSLVGRGDNEQFF.

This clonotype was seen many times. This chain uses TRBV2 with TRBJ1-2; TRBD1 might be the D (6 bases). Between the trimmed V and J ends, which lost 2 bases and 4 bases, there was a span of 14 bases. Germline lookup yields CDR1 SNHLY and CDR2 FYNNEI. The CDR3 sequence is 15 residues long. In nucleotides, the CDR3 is TGTGCCAGCAGTGAACGGCCCTCGGACAGCTATGGCTACACCTTC. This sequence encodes CASSERPSDSYGYTF.

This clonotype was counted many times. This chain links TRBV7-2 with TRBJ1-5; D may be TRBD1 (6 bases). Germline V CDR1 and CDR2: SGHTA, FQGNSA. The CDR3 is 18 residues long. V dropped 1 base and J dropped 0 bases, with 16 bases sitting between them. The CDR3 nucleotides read TGTGCCAGCAGCTTAGTGGGAATCGGGGGGCGTAGCAATCAGCCCCAGCATTTT. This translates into CASSLVGIGGRSNQPQHF.

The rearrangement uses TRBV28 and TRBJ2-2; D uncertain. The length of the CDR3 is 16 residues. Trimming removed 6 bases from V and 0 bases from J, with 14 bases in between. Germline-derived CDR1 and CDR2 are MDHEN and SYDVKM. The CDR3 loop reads CASSPRVAANTGELFF. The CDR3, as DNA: TGTGCCAGCAGCCCAAGGGTGGCTGCGAACACCGGGGAGCTGTTTTTT.

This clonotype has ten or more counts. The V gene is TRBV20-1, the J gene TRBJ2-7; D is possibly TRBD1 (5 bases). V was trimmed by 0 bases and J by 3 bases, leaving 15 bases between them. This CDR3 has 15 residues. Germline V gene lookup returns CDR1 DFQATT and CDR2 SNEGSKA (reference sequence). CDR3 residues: CSARDIRGSGYEQYF. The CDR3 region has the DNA TGCAGTGCTAGAGATATTAGGGGCTCCGGCTACGAGCAGTACTTC.

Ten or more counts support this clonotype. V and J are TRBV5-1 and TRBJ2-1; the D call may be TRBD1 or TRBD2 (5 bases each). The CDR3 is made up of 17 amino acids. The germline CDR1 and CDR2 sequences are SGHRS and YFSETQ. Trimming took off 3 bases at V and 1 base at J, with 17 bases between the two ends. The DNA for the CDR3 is TGCGCCAGCAGCTCGGGACCGGGTGGATGGTCCTACAATGAGCAGTTCTTC. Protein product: CASSSGPGGWSYNEQFF. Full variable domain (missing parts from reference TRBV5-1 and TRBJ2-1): KAGVTQTPRYLIKTRGQQVTLSCSPISGHRSVSWYQQTPGQGLQFLFEYFSETQRNKGNFPGRFSGRQFSNSRSEMNVSTLELGDSALYLCASSSGPGGWSYNEQFFGPGTRLTVL.

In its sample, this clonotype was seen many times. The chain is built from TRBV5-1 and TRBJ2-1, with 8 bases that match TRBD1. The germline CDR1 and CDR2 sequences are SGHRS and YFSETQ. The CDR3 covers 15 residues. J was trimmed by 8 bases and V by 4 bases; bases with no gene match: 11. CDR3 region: CASSQGAGMQYEQFF. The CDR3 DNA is TGCGCCAGCAGCCAGGGGGCAGGGATGCAATATGAGCAGTTCTTC.

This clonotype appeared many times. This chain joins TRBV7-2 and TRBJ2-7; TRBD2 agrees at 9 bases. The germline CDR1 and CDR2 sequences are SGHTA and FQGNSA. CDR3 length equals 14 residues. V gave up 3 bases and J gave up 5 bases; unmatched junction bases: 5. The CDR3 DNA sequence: TGTGCCAGCAGCTTTAGCGGGAGTAGGAACGAGCAGTACTTC. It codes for CASSFSGSRNEQYF.

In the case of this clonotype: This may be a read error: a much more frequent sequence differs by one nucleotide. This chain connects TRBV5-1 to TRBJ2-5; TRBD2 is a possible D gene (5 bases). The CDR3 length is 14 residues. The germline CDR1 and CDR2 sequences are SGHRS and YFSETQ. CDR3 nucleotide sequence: TGCCCCAGCAGCCCCGGTGCTAGCCGGGAGACCCAGTACTTC. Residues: CPSSPGASRETQYF.

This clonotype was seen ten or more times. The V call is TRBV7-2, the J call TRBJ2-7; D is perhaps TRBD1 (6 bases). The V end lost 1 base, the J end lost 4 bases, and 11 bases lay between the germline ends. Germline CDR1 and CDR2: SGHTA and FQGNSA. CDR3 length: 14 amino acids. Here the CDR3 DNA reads TGTGCCAGCAGCTTAGGGAACAGGGATTACGAGCAGTACTTC. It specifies CASSLGNRDYEQYF. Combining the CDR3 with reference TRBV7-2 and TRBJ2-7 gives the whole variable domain GAGVSQSPSNKVTEKGKDVELRCDPISGHTALYWYRQSLGQGLEFLIYFQGNSAPDKSGLPSDRFSAERTGGSVSTLTIQRTQQEDSAVYLCASSLGNRDYEQYFGPGTRLTVT.

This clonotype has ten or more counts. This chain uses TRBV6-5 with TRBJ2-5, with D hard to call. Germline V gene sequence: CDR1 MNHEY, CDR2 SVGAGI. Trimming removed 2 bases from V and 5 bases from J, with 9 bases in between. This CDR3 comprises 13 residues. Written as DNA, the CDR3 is TGTGCCAGCAGTTACAGGGTGGAGGAGACCCAGTACTTC. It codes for CASSYRVEETQYF.